This T cell receptor beta chain originates from a study of blood T cell repertoires in COVID-19. Study as a whole: COVID-19 samples from acute and convalescent phases originated in the United States, Italy and Spain.

As handled by the study authors: Nucleated cell number was recorded as an estimate derived from reference gene primer amplification. Sequencing used immunoSEQ multiplex PCR; TCRdb keeps in-frame clones, though not all of them. For V, J and clone size, that table is used; D and trimming come from the DNA. This sample has more than 150,000 clones, with roughly four fifths found just once. The CDR3 spans 15 residues. The V gene's germline CDR1 is SGHNT and CDR2 YYREEE (reference sequence). Trimming shortened V by 1 base and J by 1 base, and 9 bases separated the two germline ends. The chain carries TRBV5-4 and TRBJ1-5, with D uncertain. This sequence originates from a human donor in a cohort sampled during active COVID-19. Sequences were obtained from peripheral blood. The CDR3 loop is CASSLNGGSNQPQHF. CDR3 in DNA: TGTGCCAGCAGCTTGAACGGAGGAAGCAATCAGCCCCAGCATTTT. Full variable domain (outside the CDR3, taken from reference TRBV5-4 and TRBJ1-5): ETGVTQSPTHLIKTRGQQVTLRCSSQSGHNTVSWYQQALGQGPQFIFQYYREEENGRGNFPPRFSGLQFPNYSSELNVNALELDDSALYLCASSLNGGSNQPQHFGDGTRLSIL.